The source of this T cell receptor (beta chain) is a study of tumor and adjacent non-tumor tissue in lung cancer (dated by TCRdb to 2017 to 2018). Background on the whole study: Of the cohort, more than ten patients had adenocarcinoma, 2 had squamous cell carcinoma and 1 had small cell lung cancer. For each patient, one tumor sample and one normal lung sample were taken, giving thirty paired specimens that underwent TCRbeta CDR3 sequencing. Among the approximately 15 patients, ages ranged from about 31 to 76 years, roughly ten were men and 5 were women, and disease was TNM stage I to III. In total, sequencing yielded 125,075,908 productive TCRbeta reads, which works out to an average of about 4 million reads per sample. Using bulk TCRbeta repertoires from 15 lung cancer patients, the study set lung tumor tissue side by side with matched distant non-tumor lung tissue.

RNA was isolated from bulk, unsorted tissue, and RNA quality was assessed with a NanoDrop ND-1000 and an Agilent 2100. Newly diagnosed lung cancer patients without prior chemotherapy who had been admitted for thoracic surgery in China between August and November 2014 were enrolled as donors. Patients who had received previous radiotherapy or chemotherapy, or who had another concurrent cancer, were excluded from the study. Surgical tissue pieces of roughly 1-2.2 cm3 were preserved in RNAlater solution and stored at -80 °C until use. Concerning this clonotype itself: There is no known antigen for this receptor. Base qualities are not at hand, and no much larger clone is one base apart.

To prepare the library, multiplex PCR was applied. Sequencing used an Illumina HiSeq 2500. TCRbeta libraries were constructed through three rounds of nested PCR with primers (Table S4) according to protocols modified from ARM-PCR. Before sequencing, PCR products of 200-500 bp were cut from the gel and purified using the QIAquick gel extraction kit. On the authors' methods: Reads were cleaned with Trimmomatic, merged with FLASH into complete CDR3 sequences, and assigned to V(D)J germline segments with MiTCR. Clonal diversity was calculated as the inverse Simpson's index using VDJtools. In-frame sequences lacking a premature stop codon were counted as productive reads. The public reads were run again by TCRdb, first through fastp at Q25 and then through MiXCR, and only productive beta chains were kept. Each CDR3 protein appears once, grouped with its most common genes and DNA. TCRdb's processing, not the authors', yielded these V and J calls. In all, the sample holds fewer than 85,000 distinct CDR3 sequences, and 60% to 80% of those were seen once. The ten largest make up 12% of the sample.

The CDR3 numbers 13 residues from cysteine through phenylalanine. Only the CDR3 region is kept as DNA, spanning 39 bases read in frame from base 1. CDR1 and CDR2 are drawn from the germline V gene (reference sequence): MNHNY, SVGAGI. V is reduced by 5 bases and J by 4 bases, leaving a spacing of 11 bases between them. The research as a whole found: Peripheral blood was not sequenced, so blood TCRbeta repertoires in these lung cancer patients were not examined. TCR diversity (inverse Simpson) was significantly higher in tumor than in normal lung tissue (roughly 430 vs 170, P = 0.0075, Mann-Whitney U test). The sequencing platform is not named in the methods, and unique molecular identifiers are not mentioned. A significantly larger cumulative share of the repertoire was made up by the top 100 clones in normal lung than in tumor tissue. TCR diversity was significantly higher in younger patients, and greater tumor TCR diversity was associated with shorter overall survival and shorter disease-free survival. The cohort had only about 16 patients, and the authors noted that larger samples and more detailed clinical data are needed.

The source material was lung tumor tissue. This receptor was taken from a woman aged 45-65 years with non-small cell lung cancer. This receptor chain uses TRBV6-6 and TRBJ2-5; TRBD2 could be the D gene, as 6 bases match. The DNA sequence reads TGTGCCAGCAGTCCCACTAGCAGAGAGACCCAGTACTTC. Translated, it reads CASSPTSRETQYF.